This T cell receptor beta chain was sequenced for a study of shared clonotypes between healthy human individuals (dated by TCRdb to 2020 to 2021). Study-wide context: A couple of women and three men aged 18 to 49 years were included in the cohort. For each donor, CD4 naive and CD4 memory were each run on three plates, CD8 naive on two plates, and CD8 memory on one plate. To estimate repertoire size and how much clonotype sharing occurs between individuals, the study deeply sequenced the blood TCR repertoires of several healthy adults. To increase sequencing depth and limit assay-specific biases, different laboratories used diverse techniques to prepare libraries and sequence TCR repertoires. Leukapheresis yielded between about 0.94 and 9.5 billion PBMCs per donor.

Overall results and qualifications from the work: Pairwise subsampling indicated that sequencing depth was expected to affect the degree of clonotype sharing among donors. When several donors were compared, the shared fraction of clonotypes was 5% to 6.5% for naive CD4, around 4% for naive CD8, about 2.5% for memory CD4, and around 0.37% for memory CD8. Only blood was sampled, and tissue TCR repertoires likely differ from those in blood. Incomplete sequencing was indicated by rarefaction of sorted-subset datasets, despite the large sequencing depth. Clonotypes shared by all four sorted-subset donors showed higher generation probabilities than non-shared clonotypes. Larger estimated clonotype richness was generally found for naive subsets than for memory subsets. The genetic and exposure-history diversity represented was limited by the small number of donors.

Healthy HIV-negative adults with no recently reported acute infections or vaccinations were included as donors. Every donor was a Caucasian adult residing in Nashville, Tennessee, USA. CD4+ T cells were enriched by magnetic negative selection; naive cells were then positively selected on CD45RA, and the negative fraction formed the memory subset. Blood was obtained by leukapheresis, after which PBMCs were separated by Ficoll-Histopaque density gradient centrifugation and cryopreserved in liquid nitrogen vapor phase. Purity and quantity of every magnetically sorted T cell population were checked by analytical flow cytometry. Each sorted fraction had its genomic DNA isolated and then quantified by UV absorbance on a Nanodrop 2000c. The count of this clone is one. Its antigen is currently not known. Base qualities were left out, and no much larger clone turns up one base away. Using the deep immunoSEQ assay, multiplex PCR amplified TCR CDR3 regions from genomic DNA. For each cell subset, the extracted genomic DNA was distributed evenly across all wells of several immunoSEQ 96-well plates, and each plate served as one replicate. For sorted subsets, roughly 190 ng of genomic DNA, equivalent to 25,000 to 35,000 T cell genomes, went into each replicate PCR. Purified libraries were quantified with a Qubit 3.0 fluorometer, sized on a Bioanalyzer 2100, and re-quantified with the KAPA Library Quantification kit. A separate single-read 150-cycle Illumina NextSeq 550 flow cell was used to sequence each immunoSEQ 96-well plate. As for how the authors treated the data: Because only junctional sequences without quality scores were contained in the immunoSEQ output, filtering matching that applied to full-length reads could not be performed. Sequences were annotated with PyIR, a Python wrapper for IgBLAST v1.9, and V/J genes and CDR3 were assigned using IMGT germline references. Any read was removed if the V/J assignment was weak (E-value above 1e-6), the CDR3 was missing, or the read contained stop codons, out-of-frame junctions, or ambiguous translated residues. V3J clonotypes were defined as sequences sharing an identical inferred V gene, J gene, and CDR3 amino acid sequence. To compute the percentage overlap between repertoires, the number of shared unique clonotypes was divided by the size of the smaller repertoire. Three approaches were used to assess repertoire richness: RTK rarefaction, the Chao1 estimator, and Recon v2.1 estimates of unobserved clonotypes. For all TCRbeta clonotypes obtained by the gDNA method from a handful of donors, generation probabilities were computed with OLGA. This is the immuneACCESS table as TCRdb keeps it, with only in-frame sequences that have V and J called. A part of the clones is gone; compared with another copy, unresolved V genes explain less than half, and the rest is unexplained. V and J calls and clone size are copied from that table; D and trimming were computed from the DNA. A total of 780,000 or so clones appear in this sample, 72% of them only once. The top ten constitute under 2% of the sample.

CDR1 and CDR2 are drawn from the germline V gene (reference sequence): SGHNT, YYREEE. The CDR3 measures 17 amino acids from cysteine to phenylalanine. Of all the DNA, just the CDR3 is kept, 51 bases in frame from base 1. V is cut by 4 bases and J by 1 base, and the space between the germline ends is 17 bases. The origin of this receptor is a woman in her thirties in good health. The sequence is built from TRBV5-4 and TRBJ2-2; the D gene is possibly TRBD1, with 7 bases matching. Specimen: memory CD4+ T cells sorted from blood. This sample's cell subset or site label indicates: CD45RA-negative fraction. CDR3 loop: CASSPSGGRRNTGELFF. The DNA sequence is given as TGTGCCAGCAGCCCCTCAGGGGGGCGGAGGAACACCGGGGAGCTGTTTTTT.